This TCR beta chain was identified in a study of T cell responses to AZD1222 COVID-19 vaccine. Findings of the study overall: Repertoires were collected only later (after the peak T cell response had occurred). Targets within unmutated variant regions were reportedly found for nearly half of spike-specific TCRs.

TCRdb's table, derived via immunoSEQ multiplex PCR, lists solely in-frame clones and lacks some. The sample contains 120,000 to 150,000 clones, approximately 85% of which appear only once. V was pared by 3 bases and J by 5 bases, with 8 bases of the junction left unmatched. Germline loops: CDR1 KGHSH, CDR2 LQKENI. The CDR3 is made up of 15 amino acids. As to this clone: Its target is not known.

The receptor's source is an adult in good health. The starting material was peripheral blood, obtained on day 0 of MenACWY control vaccination. V is TRBV18 and J is TRBJ2-5; 8 bases are a match to TRBD1. CDR3 sequence reads: CASSPRTGKVETQYF. The CDR3 nucleotides read TGTGCCAGCTCACCGAGGACAGGGAAGGTGGAGACCCAGTACTTC.